The source of this T cell receptor (beta chain) is a study of radiation and T cells in renal cell carcinoma. General study findings and limits: In blood, top tumor clones expanded by 2 weeks, shrinking by 4.

Germline V gives CDR1 LGHNA, CDR2 YSLEER. V was trimmed by 0 bases and J by 7 bases, leaving 10 bases between them. The CDR3 consists of 15 residues. Time point meaning: baseline pretreatment blood. Treatment noted: 15 Gy SBRT to primary tumor, nephrectomy 4 weeks later. As to this clone: Its cognate antigen is unknown.

The assay was immunoSEQ multiplex PCR, and TCRdb's table has in-frame clones only and misses some. The table has about 150,000 clones, less than 90% seen once. The chain has TRBV4-3 and TRBJ1-6; D uncertain. The sequence was obtained from a woman aged 70-85 years with renal cell carcinoma. The sequencing used blood, collected from a patient whose treatment included radiotherapy and nephrectomy. CDR3 sequence reads: CASSQEGSANSPLHF. In DNA, the CDR3 is TGCGCCAGCAGCCAAGAGGGCAGCGCGAATTCACCCCTCCACTTT.